What follows are 27 T cell receptor beta chains derived from one specimen sequenced in a study of sequential checkpoint blockade in melanoma. Treatment noted: randomized to nivolumab then ipilimumab (arm A) or the reverse (arm B). This table comes from immunoSEQ multiplex PCR, and its TCRdb copy is limited to in-frame clones, with some not included. The sample includes approximately 9,300 clones, roughly 75% of them seen just once. Sequences were derived from CD8+ T cells sorted from blood (inferred from file names), sampled from a patient given nivolumab and ipilimumab in sequence. Receptors originate from a human donor with melanoma.

The rearrangement links TRBV28 to TRBJ2-3; 14 bases are shared with TRBD2. There are 19 residues in the CDR3. Trimming took 4 bases from V and 2 from J; bases not matched to a gene: 11. The germline CDR1 and CDR2 sequences are MDHEN and SYDVKM. CDR3 in amino acids: CASSSENLGLAGDTDTQYF. CDR3 DNA sequence: TGTGCCAGCAGTTCCGAGAATTTGGGACTAGCGGGAGACACAGATACGCAGTATTTT. The entire variable domain, with the rest obtained from reference TRBV28 and TRBJ2-3, is as follows: DVKVTQSSRYLVKRTGEKVFLECVQDMDHENMFWYRQDPGLGLRLIYFSYDVKMKEKGDIPEGYSVSREKKERFSLILESASTNQTSMYLCASSSENLGLAGDTDTQYFGPGTRLTVL.

In this sample, this clone turned up a few times. The CDR3 bases are TGTGCCAGTAGTGCCGGGACAGTCTACGAGCAGTACTTC. Protein: CASSAGTVYEQYF. The rearrangement links TRBV19 to TRBJ2-7; 7 bases line up with TRBD1. V lost 5 bases to trimming and J lost 3 bases; unmatched junction nucleotides: 4. Germline CDR1 reads LNHDA; CDR2 reads SQIVND (reference sequence). The CDR3 totals 13 residues.

This chain links TRBV7-9 with TRBJ2-7; D is undetermined. CDR3 length equals 11 residues. The V gene's germline CDR1 is SEHNR and CDR2 FQNEAQ (reference sequence). V was trimmed by 1 base and J by 5 bases, leaving 3 bases between them. The CDR3 loop reads CASSLVNEQYF. CDR3 nucleotides: TGTGCCAGCAGCTTAGTAAACGAGCAGTACTTC.

V and J are TRBV29-1 and TRBJ2-7; possible D gene TRBD2, 5 bases. Germline CDR1 reads SQVTM; CDR2 reads ANQGSEA. The CDR3 runs to 11 residues. Trimming stripped 6 bases from V and 2 bases from J, with 8 bases between. CDR3 loop: CSVGVAYEQYF. DNA for the CDR3: TGCAGCGTCGGGGTCGCCTACGAGCAGTACTTC.

The rearrangement links TRBV4-1 to TRBJ2-2; maybe TRBD1 (5 bases). There are 12 residues in the CDR3. Trimming removed 6 bases at V and 5 bases at J, with 7 bases between. Germline V gene sequence: CDR1 MGHRA, CDR2 YSYEKL. CDR3 in DNA: TGCGCCAGCAGGAAGGGGACCGGGGAGCTGTTTTTT. Translation gives CASRKGTGELFF.

This chain joins TRBV28 and TRBJ2-3; tentative D call: TRBD2 (5 bases). The V gene's germline CDR1 is MDHEN and CDR2 SYDVKM. The CDR3 contains 12 residues. V was cut by 8 bases and J by 6 bases, with 12 bases left in between. The CDR3 here is CASRRSMDTQYF. The DNA for the CDR3 is TGTGCCAGCCGGAGGAGTATGGATACGCAGTATTTT.

V usage is TRBV10-3 and J usage is TRBJ2-7; 8 nucleotides agree with TRBD2. There are 15 residues in the CDR3. CDR1 and CDR2 from the germline V gene are ENHRY and SYGVKD. J lost 4 bases, V lost 3 bases, and 8 bases had no gene match. The DNA of the CDR3 is TGTGCCATCAGTGAATCGCAAGGGACTAGGTACGAGCAGTACTTC. It yields the protein CAISESQGTRYEQYF.

The chain recombines TRBV19 with TRBJ2-7; D perhaps matches TRBD1 (6 bases). Looked up from germline, CDR1 is LNHDA and CDR2 is SQIVND (reference sequence). V was shortened by 3 bases and J by 9 bases, with 15 bases between the two germline ends. The CDR3 loop spans 13 amino acids. The DNA for the CDR3 is TGTGCCAGTAGTATTTCGACAGGAATGGGGCAGTACTTC. Encoded protein: CASSISTGMGQYF.

The J gene is TRBJ2-7, the V gene TRBV30, with D possibly TRBD2 on 5 matching bases. CDR1 is GTSNPN and CDR2 is SVGIG in the germline V gene (reference sequence). CDR3 size: 12 residues. Trimming took off 5 bases at V and 1 base at J, with 9 bases between the two ends. CDR3 protein: CAWGLVSYEQYF. The CDR3 DNA reads as TGTGCCTGGGGACTTGTTTCCTACGAGCAGTACTTC.

This clone was detected a few times. The CDR3 bases are TGTGCCAGCGGGACAGAAGATTACTATGGCTACACCTTC. It is translated as CASGTEDYYGYTF. The chain joins TRBV6-1 to TRBJ1-2, with TRBD1 identical over 7 bases. This CDR3 region has 13 residues. V shed 8 bases and J 3 bases; nucleotides not matched to a gene: 6. The germline CDR1 and CDR2 sequences are MNHNS and SASEGT.

This chain connects TRBV9 to TRBJ1-1; the match to TRBD1 covers 7 bases. The germline CDR1 and CDR2 sequences are SGDLS and YYNGEE. Trimming cost V 5 bases and J 0 bases; bases outside gene matches: 7. CDR3 size: 15 residues. The CDR3 sequence: CASRQGSSMNTEAFF. CDR3 bases: TGTGCCAGCAGACAGGGGTCCTCCATGAACACTGAAGCTTTCTTT.

The rearrangement joins TRBV5-6 to TRBJ2-1; 7 bases line up with TRBD2. CDR3 length: 15 residues. V lost 2 bases, J lost 0 bases, and 2 bases stayed unmatched. The germline CDR1 and CDR2 sequences are SGHDT and YYEEEE. CDR3 DNA: TGTGCCAGCAGCTTACTAGCGAGCTCCTACAATGAGCAGTTCTTC. Translated, it gives CASSLLASSYNEQFF. The entire variable domain, with the rest obtained from reference TRBV5-6 and TRBJ2-1, is as follows: DAGVTQSPTHLIKTRGQQVTLRCSPKSGHDTVSWYQQALGQGPQFIFQYYEEEERQRGNFPDRFSGHQFPNYSSELNVNALLLGDSALYLCASSLLASSYNEQFFGPGTRLTVL.

J is TRBJ1-1 and V is TRBV5-4; D call uncertain. The CDR3 extends over 11 amino acids. V was clipped by 6 bases and J by 7 bases, with 10 bases between them. CDR1 is SGHNT and CDR2 is YYREEE in the germline V gene (reference sequence). The CDR3 region has the DNA TGTGCCAGCACCGGAGGGATTGAAGCTTTCTTT. Its translation: CASTGGIEAFF.

This clone came up a few times. The V call is TRBV28, the J call TRBJ2-7; D uncertain. The V and J ends lost 5 bases and 6 bases respectively, with 17 bases between them. Germline V gives CDR1 MDHEN, CDR2 SYDVKM. There are 14 residues in the CDR3. The CDR3 DNA reads as TGTGCCAGCAGTCCCCCGGCACTAAAAGGCGAGCAGTACTTC. It translates to CASSPPALKGEQYF.

V is TRBV19 and J is TRBJ1-2; 9 bases agree with TRBD1. CDR1 LNHDA and CDR2 SQIVND come from the germline V gene (reference sequence). The CDR3 is 13 residues long. The V segment lost 3 bases and the J segment 7 bases; nucleotides outside the gene matches: 3. The DNA for the CDR3 is TGTGCCAGTAGTATGGCACAGGGGGCTGGCTACACCTTC. Translating it yields CASSMAQGAGYTF.

This rearrangement joins TRBV7-6 to TRBJ2-3; the D gene is possibly TRBD2 (6 bases). The CDR3 runs to 16 residues. V lost 5 bases to trimming and J lost 4 bases, with 19 bases between them. The germline V gene encodes CDR1 SGHVS and CDR2 FNYEAQ. The CDR3 is CASSLLGGISADTQYF. The CDR3 DNA sequence: TGTGCCAGCAGCCTCCTAGGCGGGATTAGCGCAGATACGCAGTATTTT.

In its sample, this clone was seen a few times. Mismatch with germline at one junction end may stem from a read error. The J gene is TRBJ2-5, the V gene TRBV7-9; weak D call: TRBD2 (6 bases). This CDR3 contains 14 residues. The germline V gene has CDR1 SEHNR and CDR2 FQNEAQ (reference sequence). In nucleotides, the CDR3 is TGCGCCAGCAGCCAAGATCGAAGCGGGGAGACCCAGTACTTC. This encodes CASSQDRSGETQYF.

The DNA for the CDR3 is TGTGCCAGCAGTGAAAATCTGGGGACTACCTACAATGAGCAGTTCTTC. Residues: CASSENLGTTYNEQFF. This chain joins TRBV6-1 and TRBJ2-1, with 7 bases matching TRBD2. V lost 2 bases and J lost 2; bases outside the gene matches: 6. The CDR3 runs 16 residues. The V gene's germline CDR1 is MNHNS and CDR2 SASEGT.

The rearrangement uses TRBV5-6 and TRBJ2-3, with 7 bases identical to TRBD2. Trimming cost V 4 bases and J 3 bases; bases outside gene matches: 5. CDR1 is SGHDT and CDR2 is YYEEEE in the germline V gene. The CDR3 sequence is 14 residues long. This chain's CDR3 is CASSPMGGTDTQYF. DNA for the CDR3: TGTGCCAGCAGCCCAATGGGGGGGACAGATACGCAGTATTTT. Full variable domain (rest looked up from reference TRBV5-6 and TRBJ2-3): DAGVTQSPTHLIKTRGQQVTLRCSPKSGHDTVSWYQQALGQGPQFIFQYYEEEERQRGNFPDRFSGHQFPNYSSELNVNALLLGDSALYLCASSPMGGTDTQYFGPGTRLTVL.

The rearrangement links TRBV16 to TRBJ2-7; 7 bases align to TRBD2. The CDR3 loop spans 15 amino acids. Germline CDR1 and CDR2: KGHSY and FQNENV. The ends lost 0 bases at V and 3 bases at J; junction bases unmatched: 5. The chain's CDR3 is CASSQSSGTDYEQYF. CDR3 DNA: TGTGCCAGCAGCCAATCAAGCGGGACTGACTACGAGCAGTACTTC.

With respect to this clone: This sample includes further DNA sequences coding for the same CDR3. V gene TRBV28 combines with J gene TRBJ1-5; no reliable D call. CDR3 length: 12 amino acids. Germline assignment: CDR1 MDHEN and CDR2 SYDVKM. Trimming removed 6 bases at V and 0 bases at J, with 3 bases between. CDR3 sequence (DNA): TGTGCCAGCAGGTATAGCAATCAGCCCCAGCATTTT. Translating it yields CASRYSNQPQHF.

The chain carries TRBV5-1 and TRBJ2-7, with 10 bases fitting TRBD1. The CDR3 sequence is 19 residues long. V shed 4 bases and J 4 bases; nucleotides not matched to a gene: 20. CDR1 is SGHRS and CDR2 is YFSETQ in the germline V gene. CDR3 sequence (DNA): TGCGCCAGCAGCCTGGGTGGAACTGGACAGGGGGGAAACCCTTACGAGCAGTACTTC. It is translated as CASSLGGTGQGGNPYEQYF.

The rearrangement joins TRBV19 to TRBJ2-7; D is possibly TRBD1 (5 bases). CDR1 and CDR2 (germline): LNHDA, SQIVND (reference sequence). This CDR3 is built from 14 residues. The V and J ends lost 6 bases and 0 bases respectively, with 12 bases between them. DNA for the CDR3: TGTGCCAGTAGCCCCGACAGTCTCTCCTACGAGCAGTACTTC. Encoded protein: CASSPDSLSYEQYF.

The rearrangement joins TRBV9 to TRBJ2-3, with D tentatively TRBD1 (6 bases). V gave up 1 base and J gave up 1 base, with 10 bases separating them. The CDR3 extends over 15 amino acids. Per the germline V gene, CDR1 is SGDLS and CDR2 is YYNGEE. The CDR3: CASSVTGRRTDTQYF. The CDR3 region has the DNA TGTGCCAGCAGCGTAACAGGGCGACGCACAGATACGCAGTATTTT.

The CDR3 reads CASRPRELDTDTQYF. The DNA for the CDR3 is TGTGCCAGCAGACCGCGGGAGCTCGACACAGATACGCAGTATTTT. This chain uses TRBV6-5 with TRBJ2-3; 7 nucleotides agree with TRBD2. This CDR3 spans 15 amino acids. CDR1 is MNHEY, CDR2 SVGAGI, per germline. The J segment lost 2 bases and the V segment lost 6 bases, leaving 8 bases of the junction unmatched.

The CDR3 nucleotides read TGTGCCGGGGGACTAGCTGCCAATGAGCAGTTCTTC. Translated: CAGGLAANEQFF. The chain combines TRBV6-6 with TRBJ2-1; 9 bases fit TRBD2. Unmatched junction bases numbered 5, after V lost 11 bases and J lost 6 bases. The germline V gene encodes CDR1 MNHNY and CDR2 SVGAGI (reference sequence). This CDR3 has 12 residues.

This sequence joins TRBV7-9 and TRBJ2-2; 9 nucleotides agree with TRBD2. The CDR3 spans 16 residues. Germline V CDR1 and CDR2: SEHNR, FQNEAQ (reference sequence). Germline trimming cut 2 bases from V and 7 bases from J; bases unmatched to any gene: 8. The CDR3 loop is CASSLRTSAQGGELFF. CDR3 coding DNA: TGTGCCAGCAGCTTAAGGACTAGCGCCCAGGGCGGGGAGCTGTTTTTT.